This TCR beta chain derives from a study of response to subunit inactivated influenza vaccine. With regard to this clonotype: Its antigen is unknown.

Each CDR3 protein is one row after TCRdb ran MiXCR on the RT-PCR reads. The data hold approximately 520,000 distinct CDR3 sequences, with 15% to 20% observed a single time. Study-wide findings and caveats: It was suggested by the authors that few new T cells are recruited by each seasonal influenza vaccination.

V was trimmed by 6 bases and J by 4 bases, leaving 21 bases between them. Germline assignment: CDR1 DFQATT and CDR2 SNEGSKA (reference sequence). The CDR3 length is 15 residues. The TCR was taken from a man aged 50-75 years who received an inactivated influenza vaccine. V usage is TRBV20-1 and J usage is TRBJ1-1; D possibly corresponds to TRBD1 (6 bases). The sequencing here drew on CD4+ T cells sorted from PBMCs, taken 23 to 25 months after vaccination. CDR3 DNA: TGCAGTGCCAATACTTTACAGGGTCGTTTCACTGAAGCTTTCTTT. It specifies CSANTLQGRFTEAFF.